The 22 T cell receptor beta chains below all came from one sample that was sequenced in a study of cytotoxic CD8 clonotypes in ibrutinib-treated CLL. The repertoire was sequenced with immunoSEQ multiplex PCR; TCRdb's copy has only in-frame clones and lacks some. The sample carries about 120,000 clones, 50% to 65% recorded once. Here the sequenced sample was PBMCs, taken after 24 months of ibrutinib treatment. The source of these receptors is a human donor with chronic lymphocytic leukemia.

This chain uses TRBV10-3 with TRBJ2-7; 7 bases line up with TRBD1. Trimming at V came to 7 bases and at J to 5 bases, leaving 11 bases not matched to a gene. The germline CDR1 and CDR2 sequences are ENHRY and SYGVKD. This CDR3 has 14 amino acids. The CDR3: CAINPDDRVHEQYF. The CDR3 coding sequence is TGTGCCATCAACCCTGATGACAGGGTCCACGAGCAGTACTTC.

V and J are TRBV30 and TRBJ2-2, with D perhaps assigned TRBD1 or TRBD2 (6 bases each). CDR1 is GTSNPN, CDR2 SVGIG, per germline (reference sequence). The CDR3 sequence is 12 residues long. The CDR3 reads CAQRGAVGELFF. The CDR3 bases are TGTGCACAGAGGGGGGCGGTCGGGGAGCTGTTTTTT.

The chain carries TRBV7-2 and TRBJ2-1; D remains unclear. This CDR3 contains 15 residues. V gave up 2 bases and J gave up 5 bases, with 13 bases separating them. The germline CDR1 and CDR2 sequences are SGHTA and FQGNSA. The CDR3 region has the DNA TGTGCCAGCAGCTTACGTCGACCTACGAACAATGAGCAGTTCTTC. Its translation: CASSLRRPTNNEQFF.

J is TRBJ2-7 and V is TRBV13; D is unclear. Germline V gene lookup returns CDR1 PRHDT and CDR2 FYEKMQ (reference sequence). The CDR3 has 11 residues. The ends were cut back, 2 bases at V and 5 bases at J, with 4 bases in the middle. The CDR3 DNA sequence: TGTGCCAGCAGCTTAAACCACGAGCAGTACTTC. This translates into CASSLNHEQYF.

The V gene is TRBV7-6, the J gene TRBJ2-3; possible D gene TRBD1, 6 bases. V was trimmed by 5 bases and J by 3 bases, leaving 12 bases between them. Germline-derived CDR1 and CDR2 are SGHVS and FNYEAQ. The CDR3 length is 14 residues. CDR3 DNA sequence: TGTGCCAGCAGCGCGGACAGATCGACAGATACGCAGTATTTT. Translating gives CASSADRSTDTQYF.

V is TRBV5-1 and J is TRBJ2-3, with TRBD2 matching 8 bases. The germline gives CDR1 SGHRS, CDR2 YFSETQ. Trimming at V came to 0 bases and at J to 3 bases, leaving 6 bases not matched to a gene. This CDR3 has 16 amino acids. DNA of the CDR3: TGCGCCAGCAGCTTGGGCGACAAGCGGGGGACAGATACGCAGTATTTT. Protein product: CASSLGDKRGTDTQYF.

The genes are TRBV7-8 and TRBJ1-1; D unclear. This CDR3 contains 13 residues. The ends were cut back, 5 bases at V and 5 bases at J, with 12 bases in the middle. CDR1 is SGHVS and CDR2 is FQNEAQ in the germline V gene. CDR3 in DNA: TGTGCCAGCAGCCGGACGGTCTTGACTGAAGCTTTCTTT. Its protein is CASSRTVLTEAFF. Variable domain in full (rest from reference TRBV7-8 and TRBJ1-1): GAGVSQSPRYKVAKRGQDVALRCDPISGHVSLFWYQQALGQGPEFLTYFQNEAQLDKSGLPSDRFFAERPEGSVSTLKIQRTQQEDSAVYLCASSRTVLTEAFFGQGTRLTVV.

The chain uses TRBV19 and TRBJ1-2, with D unclear. Trimming stripped 0 bases from V and 10 bases from J, with 6 bases between. The CDR3 covers 11 residues. Germline V gene lookup returns CDR1 LNHDA and CDR2 SQIVND (reference sequence). The CDR3 nucleotides read TGTGCCAGTAGTATAGAGTTCCCCTACACCTTC. Protein: CASSIEFPYTF.

The rearrangement links TRBV5-1 to TRBJ1-1, with D possibly matching TRBD1 (5 bases). Germline values: CDR1 SGHRS, CDR2 YFSETQ. V was pared by 4 bases and J by 0 bases, with 13 bases between. The CDR3 consists of 15 residues. CDR3 loop: CASSLDRQLNTEAFF. CDR3 DNA: TGCGCCAGCAGCCTTGATCGACAGCTGAACACTGAAGCTTTCTTT.

The chain is built from TRBV6-5 and TRBJ2-7, with D tentatively TRBD2 (6 bases). With 0 bases removed from V and 4 bases from J, the gap between germline ends came to 13 bases. Germline lookup yields CDR1 MNHEY and CDR2 SVGAGI. This CDR3 spans 15 amino acids. The CDR3, as DNA: TGTGCCAGCAGTTACTCTTCGCACGGGGGATACGAGCAGTACTTC. This gives the protein CASSYSSHGGYEQYF.

The gene calls are TRBV6-1 and TRBJ2-7; D perhaps matches TRBD1 (6 bases). Germline V lookup: CDR1 MNHNS, CDR2 SASEGT. Trimming took 4 bases from V and 5 from J, leaving 15 bases between them. This CDR3 comprises 14 residues. CDR3 DNA sequence: TGTGCCAGCAGTGGTTGGGCAGGGGTTGACGAGCAGTACTTC. This encodes CASSGWAGVDEQYF.

This chain uses TRBV6-6 with TRBJ2-5; 10 bases fit TRBD1. Losses at the gene ends were 5 bases for V and 5 bases for J; bases not matched to a gene: 2. Germline CDR1 MNHNY, CDR2 SVGAGI (reference sequence). This CDR3 comprises 13 residues. The CDR3 loop is CASSDRGRETQYF. In nucleotides, the CDR3 is TGTGCCAGCAGTGACAGGGGGCGGGAGACCCAGTACTTC.

V is TRBV9 and J is TRBJ1-3, with TRBD1 matching 7 bases. Germline values: CDR1 SGDLS, CDR2 YYNGEE. CDR3 length: 17 residues. The V gene end was trimmed by 4 bases and the J gene end by 4 bases; junction bases not matched to a gene: 14. CDR3 sequence: CASSKSGQGGSGNTIYF. The CDR3 DNA reads TGTGCCAGCAGCAAGTCTGGGCAAGGGGGCTCAGGAAACACCATATATTTT. The entire variable domain, with the rest obtained from reference TRBV9 and TRBJ1-3, is as follows: DSGVTQTPKHLITATGQRVTLRCSPRSGDLSVYWYQQSLDQGLQFLIQYYNGEERAKGNILERFSAQQFPDLHSELNLSSLELGDSALYFCASSKSGQGGSGNTIYFGEGSWLTVV.

The chain employs TRBV18 and TRBJ1-5, with D hard to call. This CDR3 spans 15 amino acids. The V gene lost 6 bases and the J gene lost 2 bases, with 14 bases spanning the gap. Germline lookup yields CDR1 KGHSH and CDR2 LQKENI. The CDR3 region has the DNA TGTGCCAGCTCCGGAGACCCCGGAGGCAATCAGCCCCAGCATTTT. Protein product: CASSGDPGGNQPQHF. The full variable domain, its missing parts supplied by reference TRBV18 and TRBJ1-5, is NAGVMQNPRHLVRRRGQEARLRCSPMKGHSHVYWYRQLPEEGLKFMVYLQKENIIDESGMPKERFSAEFPKEGPSILRIQQVVRGDSAAYFCASSGDPGGNQPQHFGDGTRLSIL.

This clone was recorded a few times. The chain recombines TRBV4-1 with TRBJ1-2; D is possibly TRBD1 (6 bases). This CDR3 has 14 residues. Trimming shortened V by 1 base and J by 6 bases, and 12 bases separated the two germline ends. CDR1 is MGHRA and CDR2 is YSYEKL in the germline V gene. Here the CDR3 reads CASSQGIRTDGYTF. Here the CDR3 DNA reads TGCGCCAGCAGCCAAGGGATACGGACAGATGGCTACACCTTC.

The chain joins TRBV11-3 to TRBJ2-7; TRBD2 is a possible D gene (6 bases). The CDR3 length is 15 residues. Trimming took off 1 base at V and 6 bases at J, with 16 bases between the two ends. Germline-derived CDR1 and CDR2 are SGHNT and YENEEA. In DNA form, the CDR3 reads TGTGCCAGCAGCTTAGGGAGGTACAAGGGAGGCGAGCAGTACTTC. Its protein is CASSLGRYKGGEQYF.

V gene TRBV29-1 combines with J gene TRBJ1-2, with TRBD1 matching 7 bases. This CDR3 contains 11 residues. V lost 8 bases to trimming and J lost 6 bases; unmatched junction nucleotides: 6. Germline V gene data show CDR1 as SQVTM and CDR2 as ANQGSEA. The CDR3: CSSRGTDGYTF. The CDR3 DNA reads TGCAGCTCGCGGGGGACAGATGGCTACACCTTC.

The chain combines TRBV5-1 with TRBJ2-5; 8 nucleotides agree with TRBD2. There are 15 residues in the CDR3. Per germline, CDR1 SGHRS and CDR2 YFSETQ. J gave up 3 bases and V 5 bases, and 9 bases lay outside the gene matches. Here the CDR3 DNA reads TGCGCCAGCAGTCGAACCGGGACTAGAGAAGAGACCCAGTACTTC. Translation gives CASSRTGTREETQYF.

The chain couples TRBV6-1 to TRBJ2-7; D not certain. The germline V gene has CDR1 MNHNS and CDR2 SASEGT. The ends were cut back, 7 bases at V and 3 bases at J, with 16 bases in the middle. This CDR3 has 14 amino acids. CDR3 sequence reads: CASNPSAGFYEQYF. The CDR3 DNA reads TGTGCCAGCAATCCTTCGGCAGGCTTCTACGAGCAGTACTTC.

This chain uses TRBV15 with TRBJ1-4; the D gene is possibly TRBD1 (5 bases). V was shortened by 0 bases and J by 0 bases, with 14 bases between the two germline ends. The CDR3 length is 18 residues. Germline V lookup: CDR1 LNHNV, CDR2 YYDKDF (reference sequence). The DNA of the CDR3 is TGTGCCACCAGCAGAGATTCGACAGACTACGCAACTAATGAAAAACTGTTTTTT. Its translation: CATSRDSTDYATNEKLFF.

This clone was seen more than once but under ten times. CDR3 DNA: TGCAGTGCTAGTAGACAGGGGAAGTACTTC. This sequence encodes CSASRQGKYF. The V and J genes are TRBV20-1 and TRBJ2-7; 8 bases map to TRBD1. V lost 3 bases and J lost 11; bases outside the gene matches: 3. The CDR3 contains 10 residues. The germline CDR1 and CDR2 sequences are DFQATT and SNEGSKA (reference sequence).

J is TRBJ1-3 and V is TRBV7-3; 7 positions agree with TRBD1. The CDR3 is 13 residues long. Trimming took 4 bases from V and 8 from J; bases not matched to a gene: 5. Germline V gene data show CDR1 as SGHTA and CDR2 as FQGTGA. CDR3 in DNA: TGTGCCAGCAGCTCCTCCCAGGGGGACACCATATATTTT. It is translated as CASSSSQGDTIYF.